Described below is a single TCR beta chain sequence and its context. These data originate in a study of blood T cell repertoires in COVID-19. Across the whole study: Sites across the United States, Italy and Spain contributed samples from acute and convalescent COVID-19. Sources were T cells, B-cell-depleted T cells, or PBMCs; the material itself was cDNA or gDNA.

Per the original data handling: Estimates of nucleated cell counts were drawn from the amplification of reference gene primers. The assay was immunoSEQ multiplex PCR, and TCRdb's table has in-frame clones only and misses some. The DNA was the basis for D and trimming; V, J and clone size are from that table. The sample records over 200,000 clones, about 93% being singletons. In Seattle, patients joined the study during active infection and were tracked longitudinally. The germline V gene encodes CDR1 SGHAT and CDR2 FQDESV (reference sequence). V gave up 4 bases and J gave up 7 bases, with 16 bases separating them. The CDR3 covers 15 residues.

Sequencing input: peripheral blood. The rearrangement links TRBV11-1 to TRBJ2-2, with a possible D match to TRBD1 (5 bases). The clonotype comes from a man in his sixties with COVID-19, enrolled during active disease. The CDR3, as DNA: TGTGCCAGCAGCTCTACAGGAACCGGCGGCGGGGAGCTGTTTTTT. It specifies CASSSTGTGGGELFF.